This T cell receptor (beta chain) is from a study of T-cell reconstitution after alpha-beta-depleted transplantation in children. This clonotype was recorded many times. Unique molecular identifiers were used to barcode this TCRbeta library. TCRdb passed the PCR reads through MiXCR, listing each CDR3 protein once. Found here are around 370,000 distinct CDR3 sequences, around a tenth of them singletons; the top ten hold under 3%. Germline CDR1 LNHNV, CDR2 YYDKDF (reference sequence). The length of the CDR3 is 14 residues. V was cut by 3 bases and J by 4 bases, with 11 bases left in between. The material was PBMCs from the stem cell graft donor, obtained from the stem cell graft. This chain uses TRBV15 with TRBJ2-3, with D perhaps matching TRBD1 (5 bases). This TCR derives from a human donor who donated a stem cell graft to a child with acute lymphoblastic leukemia. The CDR3 loop is CATSRGSGPDTQYF. The CDR3, as DNA: TGTGCCACCAGCAGGGGGTCAGGGCCAGATACGCAGTATTTT. Drawing the rest from reference TRBV15 and TRBJ2-3, the complete variable domain is DAMVIQNPRYQVTQFGKPVTLSCSQTLNHNVMYWYQQKSSQAPKLLFHYYDKDFNNEADTPDNFQSRRPNTSFCFLDIRSPGLGDTAMYLCATSRGSGPDTQYFGPGTRLTVL.